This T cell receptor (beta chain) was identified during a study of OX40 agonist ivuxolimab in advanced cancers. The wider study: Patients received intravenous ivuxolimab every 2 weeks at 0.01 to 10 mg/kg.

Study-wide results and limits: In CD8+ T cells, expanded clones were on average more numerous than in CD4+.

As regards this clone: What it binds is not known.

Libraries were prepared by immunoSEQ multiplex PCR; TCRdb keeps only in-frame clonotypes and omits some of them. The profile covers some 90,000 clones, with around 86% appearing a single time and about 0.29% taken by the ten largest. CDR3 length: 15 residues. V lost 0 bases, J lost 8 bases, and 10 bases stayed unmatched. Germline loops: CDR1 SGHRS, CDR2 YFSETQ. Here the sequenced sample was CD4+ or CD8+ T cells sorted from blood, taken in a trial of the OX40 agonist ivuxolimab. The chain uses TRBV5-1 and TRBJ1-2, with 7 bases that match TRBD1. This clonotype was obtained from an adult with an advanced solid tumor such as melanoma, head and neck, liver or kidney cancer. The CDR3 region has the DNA TGCGCCAGCAGCTTGGAAGGGGGCCATCAGACCGGCTACACCTTC. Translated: CASSLEGGHQTGYTF.